Described below is a single TCR beta chain sequence and its context. Antigen unknown. Germline CDR1 reads LGHNT; CDR2 reads FRNRAP. CDR3 length: 17 residues. V dropped 3 bases and J dropped 5 bases, with 21 bases sitting between them. Sequencing relied on a cDNA template that was reverse transcribed from extracted RNA. Clones were sequenced by immunoSEQ multiplex PCR, and TCRdb holds only the in-frame ones, with some missing. The sample shows about 180,000 clones, 50% to 70% of them seen only once. The data derive from a study of CD8+ T cells in alopecia areata. Study-level findings and limits: Higher clonality was seen in lesional scalp than in normal scalp, especially in alopecia totalis/universalis.

This TCR derives from a human donor with alopecia areata. V gene TRBV12-5 combines with J gene TRBJ2-3; D not resolved. The starting material was CD4+ T cells sorted from blood, obtained at week 0. CDR3: CASGFISVGDFGDTQYF. DNA for the CDR3: TGTGCTAGTGGTTTCATTTCGGTGGGCGATTTCGGAGATACGCAGTATTTT.